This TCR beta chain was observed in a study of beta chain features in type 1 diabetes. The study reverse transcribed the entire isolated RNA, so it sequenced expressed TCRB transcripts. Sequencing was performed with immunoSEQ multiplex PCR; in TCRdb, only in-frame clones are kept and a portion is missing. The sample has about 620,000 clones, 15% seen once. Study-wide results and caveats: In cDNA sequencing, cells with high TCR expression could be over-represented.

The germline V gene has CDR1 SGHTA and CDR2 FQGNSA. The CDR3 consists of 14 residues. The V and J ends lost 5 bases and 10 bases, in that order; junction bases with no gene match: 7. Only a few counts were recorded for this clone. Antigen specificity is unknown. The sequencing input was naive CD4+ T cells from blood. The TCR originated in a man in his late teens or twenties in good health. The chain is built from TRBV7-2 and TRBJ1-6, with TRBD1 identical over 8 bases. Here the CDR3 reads CASSPDRGGSPLHF. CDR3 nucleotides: TGTGCCAGCAGCCCTGACAGGGGCGGATCACCCCTCCACTTT.